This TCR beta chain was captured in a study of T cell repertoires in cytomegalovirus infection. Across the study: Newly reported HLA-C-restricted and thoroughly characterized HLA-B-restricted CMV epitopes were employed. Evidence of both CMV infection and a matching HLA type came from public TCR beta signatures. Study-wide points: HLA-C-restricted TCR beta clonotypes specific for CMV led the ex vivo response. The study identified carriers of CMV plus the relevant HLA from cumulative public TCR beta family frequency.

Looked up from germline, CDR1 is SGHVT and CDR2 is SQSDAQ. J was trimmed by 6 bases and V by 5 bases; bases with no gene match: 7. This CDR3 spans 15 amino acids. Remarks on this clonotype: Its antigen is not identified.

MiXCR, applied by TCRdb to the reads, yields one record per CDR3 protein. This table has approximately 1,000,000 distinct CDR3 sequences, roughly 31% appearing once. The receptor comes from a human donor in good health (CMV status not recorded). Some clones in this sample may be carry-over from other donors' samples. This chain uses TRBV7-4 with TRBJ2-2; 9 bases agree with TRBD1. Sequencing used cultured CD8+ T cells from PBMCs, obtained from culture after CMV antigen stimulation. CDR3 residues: CASSVGQGEPGELFF. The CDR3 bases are TGTGCCAGCAGCGTGGGACAGGGAGAACCCGGGGAGCTGTTTTTT.